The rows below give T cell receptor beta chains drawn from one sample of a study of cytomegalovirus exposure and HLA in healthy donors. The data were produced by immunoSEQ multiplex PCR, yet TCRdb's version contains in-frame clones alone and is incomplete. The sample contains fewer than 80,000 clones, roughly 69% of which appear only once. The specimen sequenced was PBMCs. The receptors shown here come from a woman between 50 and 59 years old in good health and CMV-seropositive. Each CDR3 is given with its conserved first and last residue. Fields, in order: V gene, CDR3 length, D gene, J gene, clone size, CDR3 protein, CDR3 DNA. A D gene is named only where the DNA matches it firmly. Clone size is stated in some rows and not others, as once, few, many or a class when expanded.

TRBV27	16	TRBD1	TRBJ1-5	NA	CASRLTGTGSLQPQHF	TGTGCCAGCAGACTAACCGGGACAGGGTCTCTTCAGCCCCAGCATTTT
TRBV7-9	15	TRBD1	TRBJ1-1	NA	CSSSLGQGSGTEAFF	TGTTCCAGCAGCTTAGGACAGGGGTCGGGTACTGAAGCTTTCTTT
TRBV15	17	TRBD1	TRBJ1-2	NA	CATSSKSGDSGSYGYTF	TGTGCCACCAGCAGCAAGTCCGGGGACAGTGGATCCTATGGCTACACCTTC
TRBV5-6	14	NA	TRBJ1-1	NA	CASSSRSRYTEAFF	TGTGCCAGCAGCTCCAGGTCCAGGTACACTGAAGCTTTCTTT
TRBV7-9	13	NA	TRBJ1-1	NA	CASTITVNTEAFF	TGTGCCAGCACAATTACGGTGAACACTGAAGCTTTCTTT
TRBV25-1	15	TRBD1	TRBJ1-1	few	CASSDSGQGWAEAFF	TGTGCCAGCAGTGACAGTGGACAGGGTTGGGCTGAAGCTTTCTTT
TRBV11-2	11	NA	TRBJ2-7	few	CASSSVDEQYF	TGTGCCAGCAGCTCTGTCGACGAGCAGTACTTC
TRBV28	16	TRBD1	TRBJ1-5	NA	CASSFGPRGFNQPQHF	TGTGCCAGCAGTTTTGGGCCCAGGGGGTTCAATCAGCCCCAGCATTTT
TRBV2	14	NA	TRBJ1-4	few	CASRPGTENEKLFF	TGTGCCAGCAGACCCGGGACTGAGAATGAAAAACTGTTTTTT
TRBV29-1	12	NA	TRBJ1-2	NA	CSVIGGEEGYTF	TGCAGCGTTATAGGCGGGGAGGAGGGCTACACCTTC
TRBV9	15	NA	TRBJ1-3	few	CASSVEGRGGNTIYF	TGTGCCAGCAGCGTAGAGGGCAGGGGTGGAAACACCATATATTTT
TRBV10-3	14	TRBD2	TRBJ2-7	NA	CATGERGRSYEQYF	TGTGCCACTGGGGAGCGGGGGCGTTCCTACGAGCAGTACTTC
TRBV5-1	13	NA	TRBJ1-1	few	CASRTETNTEAFF	TGCGCCAGCAGGACAGAGACGAACACTGAAGCTTTCTTT
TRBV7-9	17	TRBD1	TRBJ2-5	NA	CASSPGQGNLGQKTQYF	TGTGCCAGCAGCCCGGGACAGGGGAATTTAGGGCAAAAGACCCAGTACTTC
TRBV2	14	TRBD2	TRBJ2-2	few	CASWSERGTGELFF	TGTGCCAGCTGGTCGGAGCGGGGAACCGGGGAGCTGTTTTTT
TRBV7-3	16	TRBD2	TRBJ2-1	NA	CASSLTRLAGTNEQFF	TGTGCCAGCAGCTTAACTCGACTAGCGGGGACTAATGAGCAGTTCTTC
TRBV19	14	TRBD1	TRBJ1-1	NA	CASTAGTDPTEAFF	TGTGCCAGTACCGCCGGGACAGACCCCACTGAAGCTTTCTTT
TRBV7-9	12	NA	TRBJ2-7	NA	CSSSFISYEQYF	TGTTCCAGCAGCTTTATCTCCTACGAGCAGTACTTC
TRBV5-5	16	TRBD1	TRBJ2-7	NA	CASAPGPQDRNYEQYF	TGTGCCAGCGCTCCGGGGCCCCAGGACAGGAACTACGAGCAGTACTTC
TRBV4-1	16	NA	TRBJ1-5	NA	CASSQEPRGRNQPQHF	TGCGCCAGCAGCCAAGAACCCAGGGGACGCAATCAGCCCCAGCATTTT
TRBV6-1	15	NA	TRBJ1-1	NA	CASSESSGTRGEAFF	TGTGCCAGCAGTGAAAGTAGTGGGACACGGGGTGAAGCTTTCTTT
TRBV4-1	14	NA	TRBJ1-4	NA	CASRPQGLSEKLFF	TGCGCCAGCAGACCTCAGGGACTGTCGGAAAAACTGTTTTTT
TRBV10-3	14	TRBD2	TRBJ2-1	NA	CAISDGGAYNEQFF	TGTGCCATCAGTGACGGGGGGGCCTACAATGAGCAGTTCTTC
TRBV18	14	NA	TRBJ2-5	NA	CASSPPDSVETQYF	TGTGCCAGCTCACCCCCGGACAGCGTAGAGACCCAGTACTTC
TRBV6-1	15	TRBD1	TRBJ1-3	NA	CASSGRDRLGNTIYF	TGTGCCAGCAGTGGCCGGGACAGACTTGGAAACACCATATATTTT
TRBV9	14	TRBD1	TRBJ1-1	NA	CASSVKDRAPEAFF	TGTGCCAGCAGCGTAAAGGACAGGGCCCCTGAAGCTTTCTTT
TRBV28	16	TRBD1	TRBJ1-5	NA	CASSLIGTGNSQPQHF	TGTGCCAGCAGTTTAATAGGGACAGGGAATAGTCAGCCCCAGCATTTT
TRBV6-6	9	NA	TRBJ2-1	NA	CATGGEQFF	TGTGCCACCGGCGGGGAGCAGTTCTTC
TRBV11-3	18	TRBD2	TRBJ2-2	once	CASSSPGGLGQAYGELFF	TGTGCCAGCAGCTCCCCGGGGGGACTTGGGCAGGCTTACGGGGAGCTGTTTTTT
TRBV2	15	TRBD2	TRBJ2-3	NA	CARALVAGGQDTQYF	TGTGCCCGAGCACTGGTGGCGGGGGGGCAAGATACGCAGTATTTT
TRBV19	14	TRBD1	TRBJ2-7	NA	CASSMGTGEYEQYF	TGTGCCAGTAGTATGGGGACAGGGGAGTACGAGCAGTACTTC
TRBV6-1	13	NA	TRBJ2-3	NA	CASSIDLTDTQYF	TGTGCCAGCAGCATAGATCTCACAGATACGCAGTATTTT
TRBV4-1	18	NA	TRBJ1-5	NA	CASSLRSGGPYSNQPQHF	TGCGCCAGCAGCCTCCGGAGCGGGGGCCCCTATAGCAATCAGCCCCAGCATTTT
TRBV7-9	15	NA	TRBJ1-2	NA	CASSSHRDPNYGYTF	TGTGCCAGCAGCTCGCACAGGGACCCGAACTATGGCTACACCTTC
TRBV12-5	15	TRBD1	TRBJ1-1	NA	CASGLWGQGNTEAFF	TGTGCTAGTGGTTTGTGGGGACAGGGGAACACTGAAGCTTTCTTT
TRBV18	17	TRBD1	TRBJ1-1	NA	CASSPSGQDFLNTEAFF	TGTGCCAGCTCACCCTCCGGACAGGATTTTTTGAACACTGAAGCTTTCTTT
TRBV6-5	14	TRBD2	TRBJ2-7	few	CASSYSRGGHEQYF	TGTGCCAGCAGTTACTCGCGCGGGGGACACGAGCAGTACTTC
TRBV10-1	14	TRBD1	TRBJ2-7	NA	CASSSGQGTYEQYF	TGCGCCAGCAGTTCGGGACAGGGAACCTACGAGCAGTACTTC
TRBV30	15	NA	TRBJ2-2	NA	CAWRKEDTDTGELFF	TGTGCCTGGAGAAAAGAGGACACCGACACCGGGGAGCTGTTTTTT
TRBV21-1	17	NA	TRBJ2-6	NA	CASMVQKKNSGANVLTF	TGTGCCAGCATGGTTCAGAAAAAAAACTCTGGGGCCAACGTCCTGACTTTC
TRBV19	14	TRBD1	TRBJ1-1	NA	CASSIQGVNTEAFF	TGTGCCAGTAGTATCCAGGGGGTGAACACTGAAGCTTTCTTT
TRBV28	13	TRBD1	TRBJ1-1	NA	CASSPRGPTEAFF	TGTGCCAGCAGTCCCAGGGGGCCCACTGAAGCTTTCTTT
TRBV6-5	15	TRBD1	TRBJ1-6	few	CASSKQGTYNSPLHF	TGTGCCAGCAGTAAACAGGGGACCTATAATTCACCCCTCCACTTT
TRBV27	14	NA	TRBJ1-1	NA	CASSVPGANTEAFF	TGTGCCAGCAGCGTCCCTGGGGCAAACACTGAAGCTTTCTTT
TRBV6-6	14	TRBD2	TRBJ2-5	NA	CASSKGLGGETQYF	TGTGCCAGCAGCAAGGGACTAGGCGGAGAGACCCAGTACTTC
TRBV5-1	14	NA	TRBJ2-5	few	CASSVVPGQETQYF	TGCGCCAGCAGCGTAGTCCCGGGACAAGAGACCCAGTACTTC